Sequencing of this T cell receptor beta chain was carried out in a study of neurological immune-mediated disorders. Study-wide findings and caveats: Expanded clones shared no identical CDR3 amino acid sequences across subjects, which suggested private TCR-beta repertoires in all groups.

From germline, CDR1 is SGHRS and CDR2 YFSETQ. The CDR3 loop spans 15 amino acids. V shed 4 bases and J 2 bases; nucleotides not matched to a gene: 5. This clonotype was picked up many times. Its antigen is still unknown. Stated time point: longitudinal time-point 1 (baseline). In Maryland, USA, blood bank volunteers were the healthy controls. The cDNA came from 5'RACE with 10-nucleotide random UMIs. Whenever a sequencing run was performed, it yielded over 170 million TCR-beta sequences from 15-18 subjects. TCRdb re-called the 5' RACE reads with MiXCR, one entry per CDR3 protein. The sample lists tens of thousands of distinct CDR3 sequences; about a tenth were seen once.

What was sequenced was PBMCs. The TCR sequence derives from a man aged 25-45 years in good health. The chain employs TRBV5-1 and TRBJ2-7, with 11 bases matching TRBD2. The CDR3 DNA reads TGCGCCAGCAGCCCGGGACTAGCGGAAGCCTACGAGCAGTACTTC. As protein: CASSPGLAEAYEQYF.